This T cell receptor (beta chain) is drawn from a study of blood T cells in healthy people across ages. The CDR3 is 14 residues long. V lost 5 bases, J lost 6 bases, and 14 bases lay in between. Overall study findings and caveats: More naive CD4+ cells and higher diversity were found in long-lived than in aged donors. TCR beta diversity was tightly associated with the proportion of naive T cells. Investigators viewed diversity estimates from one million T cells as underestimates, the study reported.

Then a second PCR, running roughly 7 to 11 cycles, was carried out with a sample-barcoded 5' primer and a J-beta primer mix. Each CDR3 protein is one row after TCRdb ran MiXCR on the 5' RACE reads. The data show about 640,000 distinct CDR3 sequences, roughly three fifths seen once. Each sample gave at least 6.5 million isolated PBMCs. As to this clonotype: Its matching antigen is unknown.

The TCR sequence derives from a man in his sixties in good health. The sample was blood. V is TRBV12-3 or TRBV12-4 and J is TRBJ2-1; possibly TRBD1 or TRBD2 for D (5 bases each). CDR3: CASSPPRGPNEQFF. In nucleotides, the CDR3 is TGTGCCAGCAGTCCCCCCCGGGGCCCCAATGAGCAGTTCTTC.